Given below is one TCR beta chain in context. The entry originates in a study of blood T cell repertoires in COVID-19. Background on the study: In each case, the material was cDNA or gDNA derived from T cells, B-cell-depleted T cells, or PBMCs.

The CDR3 is made up of 16 amino acids. Losses at the gene ends were 1 base for V and 5 bases for J; bases not matched to a gene: 9. The germline CDR1 and CDR2 sequences are SGHVS and FQNEAQ. Per the authors' pipeline: How many nucleated cells were present was estimated from reference gene primer amplification. Here immunoSEQ multiplex PCR was the method, and the copy in TCRdb shows in-frame clones only, minus some. That table gives V, J and clone size, and the DNA gave D and trimming. The table shows 110,000 or so clones, with less than 80% occurring only once. The receptor was derived from a man aged 50 to 60 with acute or convalescent COVID-19. The chain combines TRBV7-8 with TRBJ1-1; 8 nucleotides agree with TRBD1. What was sequenced was peripheral blood. This CDR3 is CASSLGRDRIGTEAFF. As DNA, the CDR3 is TGTGCCAGCAGCTTAGGTCGGGACAGGATTGGTACTGAAGCTTTCTTT.